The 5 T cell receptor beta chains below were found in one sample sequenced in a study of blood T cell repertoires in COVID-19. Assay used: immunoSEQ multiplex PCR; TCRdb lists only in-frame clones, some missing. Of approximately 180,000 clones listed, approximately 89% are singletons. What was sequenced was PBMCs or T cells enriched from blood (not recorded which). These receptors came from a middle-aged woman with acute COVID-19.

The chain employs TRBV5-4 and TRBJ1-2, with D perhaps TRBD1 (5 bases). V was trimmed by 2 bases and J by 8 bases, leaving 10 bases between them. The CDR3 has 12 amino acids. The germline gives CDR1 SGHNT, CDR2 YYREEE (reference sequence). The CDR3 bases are TGTGCCAGCAGCTTTGGGGCTTTGGGCTACACCTTC. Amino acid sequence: CASSFGALGYTF.

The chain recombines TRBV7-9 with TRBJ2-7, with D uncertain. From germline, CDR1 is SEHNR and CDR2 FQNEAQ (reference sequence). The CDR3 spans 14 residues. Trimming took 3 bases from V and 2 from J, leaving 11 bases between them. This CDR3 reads CASSLRSATYEQYF. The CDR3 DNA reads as TGTGCCAGCAGCTTGCGGTCGGCTACCTACGAGCAGTACTTC. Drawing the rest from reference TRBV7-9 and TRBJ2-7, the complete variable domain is DTGVSQNPRHKITKRGQNVTFRCDPISEHNRLYWYRQTLGQGPEFLTYFQNEAQLEKSRLLSDRFSAERPKGSFSTLEIQRTEQGDSAMYLCASSLRSATYEQYFGPGTRLTVT.

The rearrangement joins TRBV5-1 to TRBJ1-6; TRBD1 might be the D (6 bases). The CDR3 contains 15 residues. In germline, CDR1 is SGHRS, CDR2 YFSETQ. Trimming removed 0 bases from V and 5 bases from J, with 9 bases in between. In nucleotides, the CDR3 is TGCGCCAGCAGCTTGGGGGGGGGCGATAATTCACCCCTCCACTTT. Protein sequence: CASSLGGGDNSPLHF.

CDR3 sequence reads: CASSLTSGLYNEQFF. DNA for the CDR3: TGTGCCAGCAGCTTAACTTCCGGGTTATACAATGAGCAGTTCTTC. The V call is TRBV7-3, the J call TRBJ2-1, with D uncertain. Germline values: CDR1 SGHTA, CDR2 FQGTGA. The V end was cut by 0 bases, the J end by 4 bases, with 10 bases between. This CDR3 has 15 residues.

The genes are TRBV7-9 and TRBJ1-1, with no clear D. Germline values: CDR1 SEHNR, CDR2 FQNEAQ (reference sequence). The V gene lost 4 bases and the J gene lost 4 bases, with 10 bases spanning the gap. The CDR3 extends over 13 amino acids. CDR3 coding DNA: TGTGCCAGCAGCTCCCCGGGAAGCACTGAAGCTTTCTTT. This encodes CASSSPGSTEAFF.